Listed here are 29 T cell receptor beta chains from one sample, sequenced in a study of response to subunit inactivated influenza vaccine. TCRdb reprocessed the RT-PCR reads via MiXCR and lists one record per CDR3 protein. The data contain about 500,000 distinct CDR3 sequences, roughly 7.6% of them singletons. The sequenced sample was PBMCs from blood, obtained roughly 24 months after vaccination. The receptors were gathered from a man between 45 and 75 years old who received an inactivated influenza vaccine.

This clonotype came up many times. This chain links TRBV3-1 with TRBJ2-7, with TRBD2 matching over 7 bases. The V segment lost 0 bases and the J segment 2 bases; nucleotides outside the gene matches: 7. The germline V gene has CDR1 LGHDT and CDR2 YNNKEL (reference sequence). The CDR3 extends over 16 amino acids. CDR3 nucleotide sequence: TGTGCCAGCAGCCAAGAAACCGGGAGGTTGACCTACGAGCAGTACTTC. It yields the protein CASSQETGRLTYEQYF.

The CDR3, as DNA: TGTGCCAGCAGCCGACGCTTGCAGAGCACAGATACGCAGTATTTT. This translates into CASSRRLQSTDTQYF. This rearrangement joins TRBV7-9 to TRBJ2-3; D remains unclear. Germline CDR1 reads SEHNR; CDR2 reads FQNEAQ (reference sequence). V was shortened by 5 bases and J by 0 bases, with 12 bases between the two germline ends. The CDR3 length is 15 residues.

This clonotype was detected many times. The chain employs TRBV29-1 and TRBJ2-5; D perhaps matches TRBD1 (5 bases). With 2 bases removed from V and 0 bases from J, the gap between germline ends came to 13 bases. The CDR3 extends over 15 amino acids. In germline, CDR1 is SQVTM, CDR2 ANQGSEA. The CDR3 DNA reads TGCAGCGTTGAAACGGACACCTCGTACCAAGAGACCCAGTACTTC. This sequence encodes CSVETDTSYQETQYF.

This clonotype turned up a few times. The rearrangement uses TRBV15 and TRBJ1-5; 8 positions agree with TRBD1. CDR3 length: 16 residues. Germline-derived CDR1 and CDR2 are LNHNV and YYDKDF (reference sequence). Trimming at V came to 4 bases and at J to 4 bases, leaving 9 bases not matched to a gene. CDR3 amino acids: CATSTYLTGGNQPQHF. CDR3 nucleotides: TGTGCCACCAGCACCTATTTAACAGGGGGAAATCAGCCCCAGCATTTT.

The table lists this clonotype with many counts. This sequence joins TRBV7-2 and TRBJ2-4; D possibly corresponds to TRBD2 (5 bases). Germline assignment: CDR1 SGHTA and CDR2 FQGNSA. The CDR3 is 16 amino acids. V was pared by 1 base and J by 0 bases, with 10 bases between. DNA for the CDR3: TGTGCCAGCAGCTTAGGAGGCGGACTAGCCAAAAACATTCAGTACTTC. Its protein is CASSLGGGLAKNIQYF.

This clonotype was seen only a few times. The V gene is TRBV29-1, the J gene TRBJ2-7, with TRBD1 identical over 9 bases. Per the germline V gene, CDR1 is SQVTM and CDR2 is ANQGSEA. The CDR3 contains 16 residues. Germline trimming cut 5 bases from V and 2 bases from J; bases unmatched to any gene: 13. The CDR3 sequence: CSVKSFTGQGTYEQYF. The CDR3 DNA is TGCAGCGTTAAATCCTTCACTGGACAGGGGACCTACGAGCAGTACTTC.

A few counts support this clonotype. The rearrangement joins TRBV15 to TRBJ2-1; 10 nucleotides match TRBD2. CDR3 length equals 18 residues. CDR1 is LNHNV, CDR2 YYDKDF, per germline (reference sequence). V shed 0 bases and J 4 bases; nucleotides not matched to a gene: 9. In DNA, the CDR3 is TGTGCCACCAGCAGAGATGCCCGACTAGCGGGCGCTTACAATGAGCAGTTCTTC. It codes for CATSRDARLAGAYNEQFF.

As for this clonotype: A much larger clone differs from this one at a single base, so this may be a read error. This chain uses TRBV12-3 or TRBV12-4 with TRBJ2-7, with 13 bases fitting TRBD2. CDR3 length: 16 amino acids. The CDR3 sequence is CSSSRTSGGPRDEQYF. The CDR3 DNA is TGTTCCAGCAGTCGGACTAGCGGGGGCCCCAGGGACGAGCAGTACTTC.

This clonotype was found a few times. The rearrangement uses TRBV29-1 and TRBJ2-3, with TRBD2 identical over 8 bases. This CDR3 has 13 residues. Germline assignment: CDR1 SQVTM and CDR2 ANQGSEA. V trimming: 3 bases; J trimming: 5 bases; junction bases outside the gene matches: 4. CDR3 DNA: TGCAGCGTTGAGCGGGGGGTTGGAGATACGCAGTATTTT. This gives the protein CSVERGVGDTQYF.

This chain joins TRBV30 and TRBJ2-7, with 10 bases fitting TRBD2. The V gene's germline CDR1 is GTSNPN and CDR2 SVGIG (reference sequence). V lost 8 bases, J lost 3 bases, and 10 bases stayed unmatched. The CDR3 covers 14 residues. The CDR3 loop is CALGRLAGSYEQYF. The CDR3 DNA reads TGTGCCCTGGGAAGACTAGCGGGTAGCTACGAGCAGTACTTC.

This clonotype was recorded many times. A much larger clone is a single base away; this may be a read error. V usage is TRBV6-6 and J usage is TRBJ2-7; the D gene is possibly TRBD1 (6 bases). This CDR3 has 12 amino acids. CDR1 is MNHNY, CDR2 SVGAGI, per germline (reference sequence). Between the trimmed V and J ends, which lost 5 bases and 2 bases, there was a span of 7 bases. The CDR3: CASSRDTYEQYF. The DNA for the CDR3 is TGTGCCAGCAGTAGGGACACCTACGAGCAGTACTTC.

There are a few counts of this clonotype. The chain combines TRBV24-1 with TRBJ2-3, with D unclear. V shed 5 bases and J shed 2 bases, with 7 bases lying between them. There are 13 residues in the CDR3. The germline V gene encodes CDR1 KGHDR and CDR2 SFDVKD. CDR3: CATSGHPTDTQYF. The CDR3 nucleotides read TGTGCCACCAGTGGGCACCCCACAGATACGCAGTATTTT.

The genes are TRBV6-6 and TRBJ1-1; D is unresolved. The CDR3 is 13 amino acids. Deletions cut 4 bases from V and 4 bases from J, with 10 bases between. The germline CDR1 and CDR2 sequences are MNHNY and SVGAGI (reference sequence). The CDR3 region has the DNA TGTGCCAGCAGTTTCCCGACTGGCACTGAAGCTTTCTTT. This translates into CASSFPTGTEAFF.

This clonotype was counted a few times. This chain uses TRBV28 with TRBJ2-1; TRBD2 is a possible D gene (6 bases). The V gene's germline CDR1 is MDHEN and CDR2 SYDVKM. The CDR3 extends over 16 amino acids. V shed 6 bases and J shed 5 bases, with 20 bases lying between them. The CDR3 is CASSNRKERANNEQFF. The DNA for the CDR3 is TGTGCCAGCAGCAACCGCAAAGAGCGGGCAAACAATGAGCAGTTCTTC.

This clonotype was observed many times. The chain recombines TRBV20-1 with TRBJ2-7; TRBD2 matches 7 bases. Looked up from germline, CDR1 is DFQATT and CDR2 is SNEGSKA (reference sequence). This CDR3 comprises 13 residues. The CDR3 sequence is CSGLVGGAYEQYF. The CDR3 DNA is TGCAGCGGACTAGTGGGCGGCGCCTACGAGCAGTACTTC.

This clonotype turned up a few times. The genes are TRBV12-3 or TRBV12-4 and TRBJ2-1, with TRBD2 matching 12 bases. With 6 bases clipped from V and 6 bases from J, the junction kept 6 bases outside the gene matches. This CDR3 contains 15 residues. This chain's CDR3 is CASRLLAGGSNEQFF. CDR3 nucleotides: TGTGCCAGCAGGTTACTAGCGGGGGGCTCCAATGAGCAGTTCTTC.

This clonotype has just a few counts. The rearrangement uses TRBV5-1 and TRBJ2-7; 8 nucleotides match TRBD1. J gave up 2 bases and V 4 bases, and 5 bases lay outside the gene matches. CDR1 and CDR2 from the germline V gene are SGHRS and YFSETQ. The CDR3 contains 14 residues. For the CDR3, the DNA is TGCGCCAGCAGCGGGGAACAGGGGGCCTACGAGCAGTACTTC. Protein sequence: CASSGEQGAYEQYF.

The chain uses TRBV12-3 or TRBV12-4 and TRBJ2-1; 9 bases fit TRBD2. The CDR3 consists of 14 residues. V lost 5 bases to trimming and J lost 7 bases; unmatched junction nucleotides: 6. CDR3 bases: TGTGCCAGCAGTCGTAGCGGGAGTGAAAATGAGCAGTTCTTC. Its translation: CASSRSGSENEQFF.

This clonotype showed up many times. Here the CDR3 reads CASSLSRGVGAQYF. DNA for the CDR3: TGTGCCAGCAGTTTATCCCGGGGGGTAGGTGCGCAGTATTTT. The chain couples TRBV12-3 or TRBV12-4 to TRBJ2-3, with TRBD2 matching over 7 bases. The CDR3 totals 14 residues. J gave up 10 bases and V 2 bases, and 9 bases lay outside the gene matches.

This sequence joins TRBV29-1 and TRBJ2-2; possibly TRBD2 for D (6 bases). There are 13 residues in the CDR3. V was shortened by 2 bases and J by 7 bases, with 11 bases between the two germline ends. The V gene's germline CDR1 is SQVTM and CDR2 ANQGSEA. The CDR3 nucleotides read TGCAGCGTTGAACACGGGAGTGGCGGGGAGCTGTTTTTT. Protein sequence: CSVEHGSGGELFF.

This clonotype came up a few times. In DNA form, the CDR3 reads TGTGCCAGCAGTTACGGGCCCGGGGGCTACGAGCAGTACTTC. Amino acids: CASSYGPGGYEQYF. The genes are TRBV6-2 or TRBV6-3 and TRBJ2-7, with D possibly matching TRBD2 (6 bases). The CDR3 has 14 amino acids. From germline, CDR1 is MNHEY and CDR2 SVGEGT. V shed 2 bases and J shed 3 bases, with 11 bases lying between them.

The chain employs TRBV6-1 and TRBJ1-3, with 8 positions matching TRBD1. The CDR3 runs 15 residues. Germline-derived CDR1 and CDR2 are MNHNS and SASEGT. V lost 7 bases and J lost 0; bases outside the gene matches: 5. The CDR3 nucleotides are TGTGCCAGCACTCCGGACAGGGACTCTGGAAACACCATATATTTT. This sequence encodes CASTPDRDSGNTIYF.

This clonotype occurred many times. This sequence joins TRBV10-3 and TRBJ2-2; tentatively, D is TRBD2 (5 bases). The V end was cut by 3 bases, the J end by 4 bases, with 6 bases between. CDR1 is ENHRY, CDR2 SYGVKD, per germline. This CDR3 is 13 amino acids long. The CDR3 DNA is TGTGCCATCAGTGAAGGGAGCACCGGGGAGCTGTTTTTT. It translates to CAISEGSTGELFF.

This clonotype was seen many times. This sequence joins TRBV12-3 or TRBV12-4 and TRBJ2-3, with a possible D match to TRBD2 (6 bases). This CDR3 is 13 amino acids long. The V end lost 3 bases, the J end lost 8 bases, and 12 bases lay between the germline ends. This CDR3 is CASSFEGTVTQYF. CDR3 DNA sequence: TGTGCCAGCAGTTTTGAGGGGACTGTTACGCAGTATTTT.

In its sample, this clonotype was seen many times. The chain carries TRBV7-9 and TRBJ1-1, with D tentatively TRBD1 (5 bases). Between the trimmed V and J ends, which lost 1 base and 7 bases, there was a span of 7 bases. Germline CDR1 and CDR2: SEHNR and FQNEAQ (reference sequence). The CDR3 length is 12 residues. CDR3 nucleotide sequence: TGTGCCAGCAGCTTAGTTAGGGGTGAAGCTTTCTTT. This gives the protein CASSLVRGEAFF.

The chain carries TRBV28 and TRBJ2-7; D is possibly TRBD1 or TRBD2 (5 bases each). CDR3 length: 14 amino acids. V dropped 5 bases and J dropped 4 bases, with 15 bases sitting between them. Germline CDR1 MDHEN, CDR2 SYDVKM. CDR3 residues: CASSTGTVVYEQYF. The CDR3 nucleotides read TGTGCCAGCAGTACCGGGACGGTGGTTTACGAGCAGTACTTC.

The chain recombines TRBV15 with TRBJ2-1; D might be TRBD1 (6 bases). V shed 7 bases and J shed 6 bases, with 22 bases lying between them. This CDR3 has 16 amino acids. The germline CDR1 and CDR2 sequences are LNHNV and YYDKDF (reference sequence). As DNA, the CDR3 is TGTGCCACCACCCGACAGGCCTCCCCGTTGGGCAATGAGCAGTTCTTC. Translation gives CATTRQASPLGNEQFF.

In this sample, this clonotype turned up many times. The V and J genes are TRBV11-2 and TRBJ1-1, with no clear D. Per the germline V gene, CDR1 is SGHAT and CDR2 is FQNNGV. The CDR3 length is 14 residues. V lost 1 base and J lost 1, with 7 bases in between. For the CDR3, the DNA is TGTGCCAGCAGCTTAGGGACCCCGAACACTGAAGCTTTCTTT. Translation gives CASSLGTPNTEAFF. The variable domain in full, completed from reference TRBV11-2 and TRBJ1-1, reads EAGVAQSPRYKIIEKRQSVAFWCNPISGHATLYWYQQILGQGPKLLIQFQNNGVVDDSQLPKDRFSAERLKGVDSTLKIQPAKLEDSAVYLCASSLGTPNTEAFFGQGTRLTVV.

This clonotype appeared a few times. The rearrangement uses TRBV3-1 and TRBJ1-1; D remains unclear. Trimming stripped 3 bases from V and 5 bases from J, with 7 bases between. This CDR3 spans 12 amino acids. Germline values: CDR1 LGHDT, CDR2 YNNKEL (reference sequence). CDR3 DNA: TGTGCCAGCAGCCACCGCTGGACTGAAGCTTTCTTT. This translates into CASSHRWTEAFF.